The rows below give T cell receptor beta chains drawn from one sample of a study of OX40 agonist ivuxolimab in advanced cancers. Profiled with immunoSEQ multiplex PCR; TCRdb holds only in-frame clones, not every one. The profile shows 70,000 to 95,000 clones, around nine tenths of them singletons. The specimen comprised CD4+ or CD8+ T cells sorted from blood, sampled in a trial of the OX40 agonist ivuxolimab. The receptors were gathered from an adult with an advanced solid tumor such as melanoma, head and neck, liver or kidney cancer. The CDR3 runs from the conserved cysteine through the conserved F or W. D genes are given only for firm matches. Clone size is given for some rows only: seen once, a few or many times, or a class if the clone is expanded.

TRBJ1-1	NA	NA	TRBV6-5	CASSYWGRNTEAFF	TGTGCCAGCAGTTACTGGGGGAGGAACACTGAAGCTTTCTTT
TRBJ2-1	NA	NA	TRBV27	CASSLRGNEQFF	TGTGCCAGCAGTTTAAGGGGCAATGAGCAGTTCTTC
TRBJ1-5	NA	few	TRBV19	CASTERVGPQHF	TGTGCCAGCACCGAAAGGGTGGGGCCCCAGCATTTT
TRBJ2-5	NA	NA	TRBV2	CASSEWISQETQYF	TGTGCCAGCAGTGAGTGGATAAGTCAAGAGACCCAGTACTTC
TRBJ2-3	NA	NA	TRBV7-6	CASSLGTQTQYF	TGTGCCAGCAGCTTAGGCACCCAGACGCAGTATTTT
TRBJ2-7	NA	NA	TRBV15	CATSRDQGRLLWEQYF	TGTGCCACCAGCAGAGATCAGGGCAGACTACTATGGGAGCAGTACTTC
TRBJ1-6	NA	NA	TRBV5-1	CASSLEGSPLHF	TGCGCCAGCAGCTTGGAGGGCTCACCCCTCCACTTT
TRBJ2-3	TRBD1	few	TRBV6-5	CASTAGTGDTDTQYF	TGTGCCAGCACGGCGGGGACAGGGGACACAGATACGCAGTATTTT
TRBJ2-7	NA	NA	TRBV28	CASRRPLGQRYEQYF	TGTGCCAGCAGGCGCCCTTTAGGACAGCGTTACGAGCAGTACTTC
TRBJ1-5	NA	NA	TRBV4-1	CASSQDSGNQPQHF	TGCGCCAGCAGCCAAGACAGTGGCAATCAGCCCCAGCATTTT
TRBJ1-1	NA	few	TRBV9	CASSAGNQAFF	TGTGCCAGCAGCGCAGGAAACCAAGCTTTCTTT
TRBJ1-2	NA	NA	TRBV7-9	CASSLGLLSGGYTF	TGTGCCAGCAGCTTAGGCCTTCTGAGCGGTGGCTACACCTTC
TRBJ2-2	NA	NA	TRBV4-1	CASSQGTVQSGELFF	TGCGCCAGCAGCCAAGGGACAGTACAGTCCGGGGAGCTGTTTTTT
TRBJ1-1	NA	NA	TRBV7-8	CASSLTGQFEAFF	TGTGCCAGCAGCTTAACCGGACAGTTTGAAGCTTTCTTT
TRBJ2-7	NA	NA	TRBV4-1	CASSLDNQEQYF	TGCGCCAGCAGCCTAGACAATCAGGAGCAGTACTTC
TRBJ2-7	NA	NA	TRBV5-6	CASSLGRGAEQYF	TGTGCCAGCAGCTTGGGACGGGGGGCCGAGCAGTACTTC
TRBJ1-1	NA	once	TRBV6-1	CASSEVSGNTEAFF	TGTGCCAGCAGTGAGGTATCAGGGAACACTGAAGCTTTCTTT
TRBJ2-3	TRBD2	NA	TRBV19	CASTFGLAPTDTQYF	TGTGCCAGTACCTTCGGACTAGCTCCCACAGATACGCAGTATTTT
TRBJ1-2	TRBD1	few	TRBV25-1	CASSARDREGYTF	TGTGCCAGCAGTGCCCGGGACAGGGAGGGCTACACCTTC
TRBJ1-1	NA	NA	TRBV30	CAWQKHQAIF	TGTGCCTGGCAGAAACATCAAGCGATCTTT
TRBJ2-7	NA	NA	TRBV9	CASSWDGSSYEQYF	TGTGCCAGCAGTTGGGACGGGAGCTCCTACGAGCAGTACTTC
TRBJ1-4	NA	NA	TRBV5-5	CASSLGQLDLATNEKLFF	TGTGCCAGCAGCTTGGGACAGCTAGACCTAGCAACTAATGAAAAACTGTTTTTT
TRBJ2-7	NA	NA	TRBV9	CASSPHRAAISYEQYF	TGTGCCAGCAGCCCCCATCGGGCAGCTATATCCTACGAGCAGTACTTC
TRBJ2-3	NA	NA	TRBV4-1	CASSQGDWNTQYF	TGCGCCAGCAGCCAAGGAGATTGGAATACGCAGTATTTT
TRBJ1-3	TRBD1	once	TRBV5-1	CASSRQGATGNTIYF	TGCGCCAGCAGTCGGCAGGGGGCGACTGGAAACACCATATATTTT
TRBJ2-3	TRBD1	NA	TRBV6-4	CASSSGTGNTDTQYF	TGTGCCAGCAGCTCCGGGACAGGGAATACAGATACGCAGTATTTT
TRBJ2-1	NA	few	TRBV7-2	CASSLEGTLDYNEQFF	TGTGCCAGCAGCTTAGAAGGGACGCTTGACTACAATGAGCAGTTCTTC
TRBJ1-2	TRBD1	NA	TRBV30	CAWSPGQGLVNGYTF	TGTGCCTGGAGCCCGGGACAGGGGCTTGTAAATGGCTACACCTTC
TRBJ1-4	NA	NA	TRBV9	CASSPSVGRGNEKLFF	TGTGCCAGCAGCCCTAGTGTGGGGAGGGGAAATGAAAAACTGTTTTTT
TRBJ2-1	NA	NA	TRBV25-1	CASSDSVNEQFF	TGTGCCAGCAGTGACTCGGTCAATGAGCAGTTCTTC
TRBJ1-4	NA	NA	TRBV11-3	CASSLDRDDEKLFF	TGTGCCAGCAGCTTAGACAGGGATGATGAAAAACTGTTTTTT
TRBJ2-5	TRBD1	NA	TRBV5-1	CASSSLQGDETQYF	TGCGCCAGCAGCTCGTTACAGGGGGACGAGACCCAGTACTTC
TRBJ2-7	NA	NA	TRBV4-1	CASSQGLSYEQYF	TGCGCCAGCAGCCAAGGGCTGTCCTACGAGCAGTACTTC
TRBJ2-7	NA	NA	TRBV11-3	CASSPRENEQYF	TGTGCCAGTTCACCCAGGGAAAACGAGCAGTACTTC
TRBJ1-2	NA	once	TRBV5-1	CASKETTTNYGYTF	TGCGCCAGCAAGGAAACAACTACTAACTATGGCTACACCTTC
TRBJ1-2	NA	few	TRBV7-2	CASSTPGSFWGYTF	TGTGCCAGCAGCACGCCCGGGTCGTTTTGGGGCTACACCTTC
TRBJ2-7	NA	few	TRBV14	CASSQQWAGSYEQYF	TGTGCCAGCAGCCAACAGTGGGCCGGCTCCTACGAGCAGTACTTC
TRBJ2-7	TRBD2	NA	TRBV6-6	CASSPPPGLPYEQYF	TGTGCCAGCAGTCCGCCCCCGGGACTACCTTACGAGCAGTACTTC
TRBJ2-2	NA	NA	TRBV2	CASSSFSGAGELFF	TGTGCCAGCAGTAGCTTCTCGGGGGCCGGGGAGCTGTTTTTT
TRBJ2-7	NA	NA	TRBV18	CASSPGGGSSYEQYF	TGTGCCAGCTCACCGGGTGGAGGAAGCTCCTACGAGCAGTACTTC
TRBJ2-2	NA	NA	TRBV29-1	CSVALTRWAGELFF	TGCAGCGTCGCCCTGACTAGGTGGGCCGGGGAGCTGTTTTTT
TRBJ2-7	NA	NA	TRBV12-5	CASGLEAGSYEQYF	TGTGCTAGTGGTTTAGAGGCCGGCTCCTACGAGCAGTACTTC
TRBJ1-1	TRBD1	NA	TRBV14	CASSTWTGADTEAFF	TGTGCCAGCAGCACCTGGACAGGGGCGGACACTGAAGCTTTCTTT
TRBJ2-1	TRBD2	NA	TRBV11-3	CASSSASGRELRQFF	TGTGCCAGCAGCTCCGCCAGCGGGAGGGAACTACGGCAGTTCTTC
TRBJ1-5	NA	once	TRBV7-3	CASSFGFWGEIAPQHF	TGTGCCAGCAGCTTCGGGTTTTGGGGGGAAATTGCGCCCCAGCATTTT
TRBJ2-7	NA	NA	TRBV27	CASSLSGERRSYEQYF	TGTGCCAGCAGTTTATCAGGGGAGCGGAGATCCTACGAGCAGTACTTC
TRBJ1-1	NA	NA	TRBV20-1	CSARREGVAFF	TGCAGTGCTAGGAGGGAGGGAGTGGCTTTCTTT